Below are 17 T cell receptor beta chains sequenced from a single sample in a study of cytomegalovirus exposure and HLA in healthy donors. PCR employed 60 Vbeta and 13 Jbeta primers. TCRdb keeps only in-frame clones here, not all; method: immunoSEQ multiplex PCR. This table holds roughly 190,000 clones, 9.5% found once. Specimen: PBMCs. The origin of the receptors is a woman in her thirties in good health and CMV-seropositive.

The genes are TRBV12-5 and TRBJ2-5, with 8 bases matching TRBD1. Germline V CDR1 and CDR2: LGHNT, FRNRAP. V shed 2 bases and J 5 bases; nucleotides not matched to a gene: 13. The CDR3 runs 17 residues. CDR3 coding DNA: TGTGCTAGTGGTTTGCCGATCTCCGGGACAGGCGCCGAGACCCAGTACTTC. Translated: CASGLPISGTGAETQYF.

This clone has more than one count but fewer than ten. The rearrangement joins TRBV6-5 to TRBJ2-3, with D possibly TRBD2 on 6 matching bases. Per the germline V gene, CDR1 is MNHEY and CDR2 is SVGAGI. The CDR3 consists of 13 residues. V was pared by 8 bases and J by 1 base, with 10 bases between. CDR3 in DNA: TGTGCCAGCGGTTGGGAGGGCACAGATACGCAGTATTTT. This gives the protein CASGWEGTDTQYF.

V and J are TRBV2 and TRBJ2-4; weak D call: TRBD2 (5 bases). CDR3 length: 16 residues. The V end was cut by 6 bases, the J end by 0 bases, with 15 bases between. Germline CDR1 SNHLY, CDR2 FYNNEI. CDR3 amino acids: CASRETGLLAKNIQYF. The CDR3, as DNA: TGTGCCAGCAGGGAGACGGGGTTGCTAGCCAAAAACATTCAGTACTTC.

This clone appeared once. The chain employs TRBV5-1 and TRBJ1-1; a weak D match, TRBD1 (5 bases). Trimming left V 5 bases short and J 0 bases short, with 11 bases between. CDR3 length equals 14 residues. Germline loops: CDR1 SGHRS, CDR2 YFSETQ. CDR3 nucleotides: TGCGCCAGCAGTCCAGGGTTCATGAACACTGAAGCTTTCTTT. This translates into CASSPGFMNTEAFF.

The V call is TRBV7-8, the J call TRBJ2-6; maybe TRBD1 (5 bases). Germline-derived CDR1 and CDR2 are SGHVS and FQNEAQ. Between the trimmed V and J ends, which lost 1 base and 4 bases, there was a span of 14 bases. This CDR3 is 17 amino acids long. CDR3 residues: CASSLGSVGAGANVLTF. The CDR3 DNA follows: TGTGCCAGCAGCTTAGGGTCGGTAGGGGCCGGGGCCAACGTCCTGACTTTC.

V and J are TRBV15 and TRBJ2-3; D possibly corresponds to TRBD2 (5 bases). V was shortened by 4 bases and J by 6 bases, with 14 bases between the two germline ends. Germline V CDR1 and CDR2: LNHNV, YYDKDF (reference sequence). This CDR3 comprises 14 residues. CDR3 nucleotide sequence: TGTGCCACCAGCACCCATGGCGGGCTGGATACGCAGTATTTT. Its translation: CATSTHGGLDTQYF.

This chain uses TRBV7-9 with TRBJ1-2, with a possible D match to TRBD1 (6 bases). The CDR3 spans 14 residues. Germline assignment: CDR1 SEHNR and CDR2 FQNEAQ (reference sequence). Trimming removed 4 bases from V and 2 bases from J, with 11 bases in between. CDR3 nucleotide sequence: TGTGCCAGCAGCTCCCGGACAGAAAACTATGGCTACACCTTC. As protein: CASSSRTENYGYTF.

The chain combines TRBV4-1 with TRBJ1-1, with D unresolved. There are 18 residues in the CDR3. Trimming removed 3 bases at V and 3 bases at J, with 23 bases between. Germline lookup yields CDR1 MGHRA and CDR2 YSYEKL. The CDR3 DNA reads TGCGCCAGCAGCCATAGGGCCGGGGAGGGAAAGGAGGACACTGAAGCTTTCTTT. Its translation is CASSHRAGEGKEDTEAFF.

The chain joins TRBV11-2 to TRBJ1-2; the match to TRBD1 covers 8 bases. V shed 5 bases, J shed 2 bases, and the junction held 13 bases outside the gene matches. The germline gives CDR1 SGHAT, CDR2 FQNNGV. The CDR3 has 17 amino acids. The CDR3, as DNA: TGTGCCAGCAGCCAATCCCTGGGAACAGGGGGGAACTATGGCTACACCTTC. This encodes CASSQSLGTGGNYGYTF.

This chain joins TRBV25-1 and TRBJ2-3, with D perhaps matching TRBD2 (6 bases). The V and J ends lost 2 bases and 1 base respectively, with 13 bases between them. The CDR3 is 16 amino acids. From germline, CDR1 is MGHDK and CDR2 SYGVNS. The CDR3 sequence: CASSELREWGTDTQYF. In nucleotides, the CDR3 is TGTGCCAGCAGTGAACTCCGGGAGTGGGGCACAGATACGCAGTATTTT.

The V call is TRBV9, the J call TRBJ1-1, with D possibly being TRBD1 (5 bases). CDR1 SGDLS and CDR2 YYNGEE come from the germline V gene. Between the trimmed V and J ends, which lost 0 bases and 0 bases, there was a span of 9 bases. The CDR3 is 15 residues long. This CDR3 is CASSVASGMNTEAFF. CDR3 sequence (DNA): TGTGCCAGCAGCGTAGCTTCAGGGATGAACACTGAAGCTTTCTTT.

This clone was detected a few times. The V and J genes are TRBV4-2 and TRBJ2-7; 10 bases align to TRBD1. This CDR3 spans 17 amino acids. With V trimmed by 4 bases and J by 1 base, 10 bases remained unmatched. Germline V gene sequence: CDR1 LGHNA, CDR2 YNFKEQ. Here the CDR3 reads CASSRRTGTGASYEQYF. In DNA, the CDR3 is TGTGCCAGCAGCCGTAGAACCGGGACAGGGGCTTCCTACGAGCAGTACTTC.

The V and J genes are TRBV19 and TRBJ1-4, with TRBD1 matching 7 bases. The CDR3 loop spans 15 amino acids. The ends lost 5 bases at V and 3 bases at J; junction bases unmatched: 6. Germline CDR1 is LNHDA and CDR2 is SQIVND (reference sequence). The CDR3 is CASSPLTGSNEKLFF. The CDR3 nucleotides read TGTGCCAGTAGTCCGCTGACAGGGTCTAATGAAAAACTGTTTTTT.

This clone was observed a few times. V usage is TRBV6-1 and J usage is TRBJ2-1, with 8 nucleotides matching TRBD2. Germline V gene data show CDR1 as MNHNS and CDR2 as SASEGT. CDR3 length: 15 amino acids. V trimming: 4 bases; J trimming: 3 bases; junction bases outside the gene matches: 5. In DNA form, the CDR3 reads TGTGCCAGCAGTGTGTTTCGGGAGGGCTACAATGAGCAGTTCTTC. Translated, it gives CASSVFREGYNEQFF.

This clone was observed a handful of times. V is TRBV30 and J is TRBJ1-3, with D possibly TRBD1 on 5 matching bases. V lost 0 bases and J lost 2, with 11 bases in between. Germline CDR1 is GTSNPN and CDR2 is SVGIG (reference sequence). The CDR3 has 15 residues. CDR3 in amino acids: CAWSVLGTTGNTIYF. The CDR3 nucleotides are TGTGCCTGGAGTGTCCTTGGGACTACTGGAAACACCATATATTTT.

This chain joins TRBV25-1 and TRBJ2-5; no clear D gene. The J call may not be correct, given that the DNA end is closer to TRBJ2-7. The CDR3 has 14 residues. The germline gives CDR1 MGHDK, CDR2 SYGVNS. CDR3 nucleotides: TGTGCCAGCAGTGATTTAGCAGTCGGCTACGAGCAGTACTTC. Its protein is CASSDLAVGYEQYF.

Only a few counts were recorded for this clone. This chain connects TRBV7-6 to TRBJ1-1, with D tentatively TRBD1 (6 bases). V lost 1 base and J lost 8, with 8 bases in between. There are 12 residues in the CDR3. In germline, CDR1 is SGHVS, CDR2 FNYEAQ. DNA for the CDR3: TGTGCCAGCAGCTTAGATCAGGGGGAAGCTTTCTTT. Residues: CASSLDQGEAFF.